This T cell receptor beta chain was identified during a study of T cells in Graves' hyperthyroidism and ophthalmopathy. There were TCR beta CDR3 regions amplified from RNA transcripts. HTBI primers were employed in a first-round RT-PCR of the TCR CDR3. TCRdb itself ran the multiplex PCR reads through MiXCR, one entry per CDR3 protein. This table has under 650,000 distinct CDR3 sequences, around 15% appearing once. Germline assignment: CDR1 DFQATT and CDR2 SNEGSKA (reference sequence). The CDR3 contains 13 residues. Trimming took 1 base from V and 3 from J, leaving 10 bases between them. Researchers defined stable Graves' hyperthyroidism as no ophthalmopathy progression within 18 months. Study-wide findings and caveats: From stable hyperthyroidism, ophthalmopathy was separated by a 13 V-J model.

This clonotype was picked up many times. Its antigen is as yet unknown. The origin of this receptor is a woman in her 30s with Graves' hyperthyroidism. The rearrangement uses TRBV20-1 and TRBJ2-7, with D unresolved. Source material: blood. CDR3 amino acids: CSARASSYYEQYF. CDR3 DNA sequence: TGCAGTGCTAGAGCGAGTTCATACTACGAGCAGTACTTC.